This T cell receptor beta chain was identified in a study of cytomegalovirus exposure and HLA in healthy donors. As for the study in general: Out of approximately 170 million T cells, an earlier analysis found some 110 million unique TCR beta sequences in total.

Note on this clone: Its matching antigen is unknown.

Germline V gene sequence: CDR1 SNHLY, CDR2 FYNNEI. This CDR3 is 17 amino acids long. Trimming removed 1 base from V and 2 bases from J, with 16 bases in between. General study findings and limits: Most TCR sequences proved rare, with some public TCRs found in many donors. Some segments of the V type, notably TRBV6-2 and TRBV6-3, were excluded as indistinguishable.

The PCR used 60 Vbeta and 13 Jbeta primers. TCRdb's table, derived via immunoSEQ multiplex PCR, lists solely in-frame clones and lacks some. The sample yields some 120,000 clones, less than 90% seen once. V usage is TRBV2 and J usage is TRBJ2-3, with TRBD2 as a possible D gene (6 bases). Sequenced sample: PBMCs. The clonotype originates from a man in his fifties in good health and CMV-seronegative. DNA for the CDR3: TGTGCCAGCAGTGAAGATGGGGGGTCCCCCCCCACAGATACGCAGTATTTT. This codes for CASSEDGGSPPTDTQYF.